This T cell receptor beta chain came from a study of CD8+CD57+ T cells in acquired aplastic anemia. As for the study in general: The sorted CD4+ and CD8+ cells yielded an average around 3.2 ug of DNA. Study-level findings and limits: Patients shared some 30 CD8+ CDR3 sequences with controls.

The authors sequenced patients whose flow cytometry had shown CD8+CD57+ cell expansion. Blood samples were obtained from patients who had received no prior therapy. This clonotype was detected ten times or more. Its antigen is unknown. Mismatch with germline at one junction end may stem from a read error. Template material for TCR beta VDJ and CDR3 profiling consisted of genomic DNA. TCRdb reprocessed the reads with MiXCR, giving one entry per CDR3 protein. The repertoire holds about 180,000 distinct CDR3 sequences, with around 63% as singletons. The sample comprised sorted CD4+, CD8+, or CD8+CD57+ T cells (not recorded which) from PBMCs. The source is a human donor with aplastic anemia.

CDR3 DNA: TGCAGTACTCGGGCCGGGAACACTGAAACTTTCTTT. Protein: CSTRAGNTETFF. The rearrangement uses TRBV20-1 and TRBJ1-1; D remains unclear. CDR3 size: 12 residues. Germline V gene sequence: CDR1 DFQATT, CDR2 SNEGSKA (reference sequence).